This T cell receptor (beta chain) was documented in a study of shared clonotypes between healthy human individuals. Study information: A few men and a couple of women, aged 18 to 49, were donors. CD4 naive and memory got three plates each, CD8 naive two, CD8 memory one.

This table comes from immunoSEQ multiplex PCR, and its TCRdb copy is limited to in-frame clones, with some not included. The table has 70,000 to 95,000 clones, around 57% seen once. V dropped 1 base and J dropped 2; count of bases not matched to a gene: 9. The CDR3 length is 17 residues. Germline CDR1 SGDLS, CDR2 YYNGEE. Each donor was a Caucasian adult residing in Nashville, Tennessee. The origin of this receptor is a man younger than 40 in good health. The sample was memory CD8+ T cells sorted from blood. Subset reported: CD45RO+ cells pooled with CCR7-negative TemRA cells. V and J are TRBV9 and TRBJ1-5, with TRBD1 matching 7 bases. The CDR3 protein is CASSVHRDSKGNQPQHF. Here the CDR3 DNA reads TGTGCCAGCAGCGTACACCGGGACAGTAAGGGCAATCAGCCCCAGCATTTT.